These T cell receptor beta chains were read from a single sample in a study of T cell repertoires in cytomegalovirus infection. Each CDR3 protein is one row after TCRdb ran MiXCR on the reads. This sample yields 80,000 to 130,000 distinct CDR3 sequences, of which less than 25% are seen a single time; about two fifths belongs to the top ten. The sample was CD8+ T cells from PBMCs. These receptors all stem from a human donor in good health (CMV status not recorded). Some clones in this sample may be carry-over from other donors' samples. Each CDR3 is given with its conserved first and last residue. Not all rows give a size; the values are once, few, many and, for expanded clones, a class.

v_gene: TRBV7-2; abundance: many; j_gene: TRBJ2-7; CDR3aa: CASSSVAGGQDEQYF
v_gene: TRBV15; abundance: .; j_gene: TRBJ1-2; CDR3aa: CATSGSGFTNYGYTF
v_gene: TRBV3-1; abundance: few; j_gene: TRBJ2-7; CDR3aa: CASSRTPPDRGINEQYF
v_gene: TRBV6-5; abundance: .; j_gene: TRBJ2-3; CDR3aa: CASSYGMGSGEFTDTQYF
v_gene: TRBV20-1; abundance: .; j_gene: TRBJ1-5; CDR3aa: CSAIVGRSNQPQHF
v_gene: TRBV11-3; abundance: few; j_gene: TRBJ2-1; CDR3aa: CASSFGGSGGNEQFF
v_gene: TRBV4-1; abundance: .; j_gene: TRBJ2-1; CDR3aa: CASSQETGQGYNEQFF
v_gene: TRBV11-2; abundance: few; j_gene: TRBJ2-6; CDR3aa: CASSRYGVLSGANVLTF
v_gene: TRBV6-6; abundance: few; j_gene: TRBJ1-2; CDR3aa: CASSYLAGTGGDGYTF
v_gene: TRBV6-2/TRBV6-3; abundance: .; j_gene: TRBJ2-1; CDR3aa: CASSPPGNEQFF
v_gene: TRBV29-1; abundance: few; j_gene: TRBJ1-2; CDR3aa: CSVGTTTGNHNYGYTF
v_gene: TRBV27; abundance: .; j_gene: TRBJ2-7; CDR3aa: CASSLSGNDEQYF
v_gene: TRBV10-3; abundance: .; j_gene: TRBJ1-5; CDR3aa: CAISELGVGQPQHF
v_gene: TRBV11-2; abundance: many; j_gene: TRBJ2-5; CDR3aa: CASSFVWETEHETQYF
v_gene: TRBV2; abundance: .; j_gene: TRBJ2-5; CDR3aa: CASTPGGQETQYF
v_gene: TRBV29-1; abundance: .; j_gene: TRBJ2-4; CDR3aa: CSATPSENIQYF
v_gene: TRBV20-1; abundance: .; j_gene: TRBJ2-7; CDR3aa: CIPKAPVAGVHYEQYF
v_gene: TRBV15; abundance: few; j_gene: TRBJ1-2; CDR3aa: CATSTDRGYGYGYTF
v_gene: TRBV29-1; abundance: .; j_gene: TRBJ2-2; CDR3aa: CSVEAGELFF
v_gene: TRBV2; abundance: .; j_gene: TRBJ2-5; CDR3aa: CASRAHGTSGKETQYF
v_gene: TRBV13; abundance: .; j_gene: TRBJ2-7; CDR3aa: CASSLGRDGFEEYF
v_gene: TRBV12-3/TRBV12-4; abundance: .; j_gene: TRBJ1-5; CDR3aa: CASRSGSNNQPQHF
v_gene: TRBV4-3; abundance: .; j_gene: TRBJ2-1; CDR3aa: CASSQMGDLVTGGYNEQFF
v_gene: TRBV20-1; abundance: few; j_gene: TRBJ1-2; CDR3aa: CSARERGGYGYTF
v_gene: TRBV28; abundance: .; j_gene: TRBJ1-1; CDR3aa: CASSLSPDNGNTEAFF
v_gene: TRBV5-6; abundance: .; j_gene: TRBJ2-5; CDR3aa: CASQGQGGPDQYF
v_gene: TRBV7-7; abundance: .; j_gene: TRBJ2-3; CDR3aa: CASSFSLSTDTQYF
v_gene: TRBV29-1; abundance: few; j_gene: TRBJ1-2; CDR3aa: CSVEDLAGDYGYTF
v_gene: TRBV7-7; abundance: few; j_gene: TRBJ2-5; CDR3aa: CASSTRLAGAQETQYF
v_gene: TRBV20-1; abundance: few; j_gene: TRBJ2-7; CDR3aa: CSARADREAYEQYF
v_gene: TRBV11-2; abundance: many; j_gene: TRBJ2-2; CDR3aa: CASRPTGSGTGELFF
v_gene: TRBV7-8; abundance: .; j_gene: TRBJ1-2; CDR3aa: CASSAAGGTGGDYGYTF
v_gene: TRBV4-2; abundance: .; j_gene: TRBJ2-1; CDR3aa: CASSPPGAPEQFF
v_gene: TRBV28; abundance: few; j_gene: TRBJ1-5; CDR3aa: CASSPRTAYQPQHF
v_gene: TRBV6-2/TRBV6-3; abundance: few; j_gene: TRBJ1-2; CDR3aa: CASSYSEQGPDLYGYTF
v_gene: TRBV29-1; abundance: few; j_gene: TRBJ2-7; CDR3aa: CSVEERTYEQYF
v_gene: TRBV19; abundance: once; j_gene: TRBJ1-1; CDR3aa: CASINNIGGAFF
v_gene: TRBV30; abundance: .; j_gene: TRBJ2-7; CDR3aa: CAWSVGGDPYEQYF
v_gene: TRBV6-2/TRBV6-3; abundance: few; j_gene: TRBJ2-5; CDR3aa: CASSYERETQYF
v_gene: TRBV7-8; abundance: many; j_gene: TRBJ2-1; CDR3aa: CASSPSSREQFF
v_gene: TRBV9; abundance: .; j_gene: TRBJ2-1; CDR3aa: CASSADLAGQQSEQFF
v_gene: TRBV7-9; abundance: few; j_gene: TRBJ1-5; CDR3aa: CASSPRGNQPQHF
v_gene: TRBV6-1; abundance: many; j_gene: TRBJ2-1; CDR3aa: CASSDGQGPNEQFF
v_gene: TRBV7-2; abundance: .; j_gene: TRBJ2-1; CDR3aa: CASSLAYGRAGVNEQFF
v_gene: TRBV24-1; abundance: .; j_gene: TRBJ1-2; CDR3aa: CATSDSMAANYGYTF
v_gene: TRBV27; abundance: .; j_gene: TRBJ2-7; CDR3aa: CASSLYAQGPVEQYF